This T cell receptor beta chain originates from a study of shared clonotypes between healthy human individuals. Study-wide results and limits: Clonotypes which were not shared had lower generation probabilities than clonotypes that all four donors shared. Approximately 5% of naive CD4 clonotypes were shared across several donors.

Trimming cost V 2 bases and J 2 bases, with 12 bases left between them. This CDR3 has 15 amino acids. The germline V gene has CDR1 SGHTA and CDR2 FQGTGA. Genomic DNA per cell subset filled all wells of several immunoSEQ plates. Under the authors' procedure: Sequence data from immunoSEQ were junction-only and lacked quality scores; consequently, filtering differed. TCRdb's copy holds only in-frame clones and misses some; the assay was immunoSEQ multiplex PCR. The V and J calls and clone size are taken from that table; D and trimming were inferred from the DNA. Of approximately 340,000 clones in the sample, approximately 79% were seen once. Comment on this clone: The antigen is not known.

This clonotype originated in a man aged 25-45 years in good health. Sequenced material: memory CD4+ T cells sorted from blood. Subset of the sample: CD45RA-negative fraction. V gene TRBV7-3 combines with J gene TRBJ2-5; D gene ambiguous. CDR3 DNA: TGTGCCAGCAGCTTATCTCACGGAATTCAAGAGACCCAGTACTTC. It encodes CASSLSHGIQETQYF.